The present TCR beta chain was sequenced within a study of OX40 agonist ivuxolimab in advanced cancers. In the study overall: The costimulatory receptor OX40 (CD134) was targeted by ivuxolimab, a fully human IgG2 agonistic monoclonal antibody. Of the approximately 50 dose-escalation patients, hepatocellular carcinoma was present in around 20, melanoma in approximately 15, renal cell carcinoma in 9 and head and neck cancer in 9. A male proportion of roughly 80% and a mean age of about 60 years, ranging from roughly 23 to 79, were recorded for the dose-escalation cohort. Prior anti-PD-1, anti-PD-L1 or anti-CTLA-4 therapy was permitted, and checkpoint inhibitors had been received by about 44% of dose-escalation patients. Partial responses occurred in three dose-escalation patients: two with cutaneous melanoma and one with hepatocellular carcinoma. The point of sequencing TCRbeta in the periphery was to test whether ivuxolimab changed TCR sequence diversity and drove clonal T-cell expansion. Intravenous ivuxolimab was administered to patients every 2 weeks at six dose levels: 0.01, 0.1, 0.3, 1.5, 3 and 10 mg/kg. The paper covers the monotherapy dose-escalation part of the phase I ivuxolimab trial, which included N of about 50 patients. What the study reported, not specific to this receptor: At doses from 0.1 to 3.0 mg/kg, clonal expansion was seen in both CD4+ and CD8+ blood T cells between baseline and week 6. Low levels of normalized T-cell clonal expansion were also seen in some patients who did not respond. Antigen specificity was not determined for the clonally expanded peripheral T cells. In the 0.1-3.0 mg/kg groups, partial responders had among the lowest normalized peripheral clonal expansion, particularly in CD8+ T cells. After ivuxolimab, expanded clones were on average more numerous among CD8+ T cells than among CD4+ T cells.

Looking up the germline V gene yields CDR1 SGHTA and CDR2 FQGNSA. Counted from cysteine to phenylalanine, this CDR3 has 14 amino acids. Only the CDR3 DNA stays, 42 bases, in frame from base 1. V loses 6 bases of germline sequence and J loses 2 bases, and the interval between the two ends is 13 bases. Genomic DNA was extracted from sorted cells for sequencing of the TCRbeta CDR3 region. TCRbeta CDR3 regions were sequenced using the immunoSEQ Assay. In TCRdb, the immuneACCESS table is reduced to in-frame sequences with V and J assigned. These tables do not hold every clone; where another copy was compared, an unresolved V gene accounts for under half, and the others remain unexplained. The sample records roughly 69,000 clones, approximately 84% of which are singletons. The ten largest account for approximately 9.4% of the sample. On this clone: Its antigen remains undetermined. No much larger clone is present one base from it, and per-base qualities are unavailable.

The trial excluded patients who had a history of autoimmune disease or who were on systemic immunosuppression. Peripheral blood for TCR sequencing was collected from all dose cohorts at baseline, on cycle 4 day 1, and on cycle 7 day 1. The samples were drawn from a first-in-human, open-label, multicenter phase I dose-escalation trial of ivuxolimab. Adults with locally advanced or metastatic melanoma, renal cell carcinoma, hepatocellular carcinoma or head and neck squamous cell carcinoma were enrolled in the trial. CD4+ and CD8+ T cells were sorted separately from peripheral blood before TCR sequencing.

The TCR originated in an adult with an advanced solid tumor such as melanoma, head and neck, liver or kidney cancer. Specimen: CD4+ or CD8+ T cells sorted from blood, collected in a trial of the OX40 agonist ivuxolimab. The chain links TRBV7-2 with TRBJ2-5; TRBD1 might be the D gene, on 5 matching bases. CDR3 region: CASRSGHRQETQYF. The sequenced DNA is TGTGCCAGCAGGTCAGGGCATCGACAAGAGACCCAGTACTTC.